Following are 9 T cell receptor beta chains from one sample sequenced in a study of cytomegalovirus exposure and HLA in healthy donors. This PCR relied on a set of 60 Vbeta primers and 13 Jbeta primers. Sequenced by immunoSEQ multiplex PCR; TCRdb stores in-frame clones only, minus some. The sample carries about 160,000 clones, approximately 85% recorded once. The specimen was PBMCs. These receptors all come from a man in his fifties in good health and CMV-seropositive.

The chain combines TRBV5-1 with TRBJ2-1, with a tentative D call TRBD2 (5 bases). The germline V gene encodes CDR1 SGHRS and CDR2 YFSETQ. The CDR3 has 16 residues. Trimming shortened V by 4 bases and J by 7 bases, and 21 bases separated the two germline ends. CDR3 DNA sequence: TGCGCCAGCAGCCAAGGACTGCCCGGAGCAGAAAATGAGCAGTTCTTC. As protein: CASSQGLPGAENEQFF. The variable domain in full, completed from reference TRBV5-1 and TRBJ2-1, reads KAGVTQTPRYLIKTRGQQVTLSCSPISGHRSVSWYQQTPGQGLQFLFEYFSETQRNKGNFPGRFSGRQFSNSRSEMNVSTLELGDSALYLCASSQGLPGAENEQFFGPGTRLTVL.

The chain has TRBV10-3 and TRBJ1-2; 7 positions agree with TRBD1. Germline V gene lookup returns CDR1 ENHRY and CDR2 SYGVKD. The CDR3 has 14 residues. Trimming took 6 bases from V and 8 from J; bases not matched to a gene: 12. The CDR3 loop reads CAIRPGTEGGGYTF. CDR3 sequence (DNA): TGTGCCATCAGGCCCGGGACAGAAGGGGGAGGCTACACCTTC.

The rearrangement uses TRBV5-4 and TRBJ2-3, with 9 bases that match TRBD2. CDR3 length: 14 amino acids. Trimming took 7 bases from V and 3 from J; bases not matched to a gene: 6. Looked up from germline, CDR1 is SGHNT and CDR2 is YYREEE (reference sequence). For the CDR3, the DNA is TGTGCCAGCCGTCAGCGGGAGGCAACAGATACGCAGTATTTT. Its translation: CASRQREATDTQYF.

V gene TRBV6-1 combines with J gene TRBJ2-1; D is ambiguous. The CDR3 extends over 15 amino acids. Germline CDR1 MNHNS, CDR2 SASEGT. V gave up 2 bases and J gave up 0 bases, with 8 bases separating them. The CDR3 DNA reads TGTGCCAGCAGTGAATTACAAACCTCCTACAATGAGCAGTTCTTC. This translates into CASSELQTSYNEQFF.

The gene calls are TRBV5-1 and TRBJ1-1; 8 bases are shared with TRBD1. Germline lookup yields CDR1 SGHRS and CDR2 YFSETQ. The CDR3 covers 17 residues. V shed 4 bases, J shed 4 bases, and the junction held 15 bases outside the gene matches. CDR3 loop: CASSLRQGKAGGTEAFF. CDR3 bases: TGCGCCAGCAGCCTGAGACAGGGGAAGGCCGGTGGCACTGAAGCTTTCTTT.

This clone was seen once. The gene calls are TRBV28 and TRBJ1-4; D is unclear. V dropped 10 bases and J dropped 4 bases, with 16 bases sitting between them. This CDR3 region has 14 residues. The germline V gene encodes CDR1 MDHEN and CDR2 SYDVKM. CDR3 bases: TGTGCCACCGGTTTAAGGACTGTTAATGAAAAACTGTTTTTT. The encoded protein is CATGLRTVNEKLFF.

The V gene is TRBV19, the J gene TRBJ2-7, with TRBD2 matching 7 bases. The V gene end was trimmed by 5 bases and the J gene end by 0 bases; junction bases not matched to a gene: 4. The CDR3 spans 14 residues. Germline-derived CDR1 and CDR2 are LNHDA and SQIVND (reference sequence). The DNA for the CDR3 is TGTGCCAGTAGTCTAGCGGTCGCCTCCTACGAGCAGTACTTC. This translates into CASSLAVASYEQYF.

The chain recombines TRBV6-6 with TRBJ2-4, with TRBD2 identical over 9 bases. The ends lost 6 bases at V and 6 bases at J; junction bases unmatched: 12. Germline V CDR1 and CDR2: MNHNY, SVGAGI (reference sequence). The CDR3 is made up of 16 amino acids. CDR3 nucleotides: TGTGCCAGCAGCACCTGGGGCGGGAGGGCCGGAAACATTCAGTACTTC. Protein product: CASSTWGGRAGNIQYF.

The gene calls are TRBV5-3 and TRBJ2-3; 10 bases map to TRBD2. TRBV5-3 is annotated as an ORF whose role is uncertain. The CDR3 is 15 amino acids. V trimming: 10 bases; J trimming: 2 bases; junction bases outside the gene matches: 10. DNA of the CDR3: TGTGCCTACCCCCAGCGGGAGGGACCCACAGATACGCAGTATTTT. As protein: CAYPQREGPTDTQYF.